Listed here are 13 T cell receptor beta chains from one sample, sequenced in a study of blood T cells in healthy people across ages. It was with a sample-barcoded 5' primer and a J-beta primer mix that a second PCR of about 6 to 12 cycles was run. TCRdb reprocessed the 5' RACE reads via MiXCR and lists one record per CDR3 protein. The sample yields around 1,700,000 distinct CDR3 sequences, approximately 30% seen once. The sequenced sample consisted of blood. Source of these receptors: a woman aged 25 to 45 in good health.

The chain joins TRBV20-1 to TRBJ2-1, with D possibly being TRBD1 or TRBD2 (6 bases each). Germline loops: CDR1 DFQATT, CDR2 SNEGSKA (reference sequence). Trimming pared 7 bases from V and 9 bases from J, leaving 28 bases between. The CDR3 covers 16 residues. The CDR3 sequence: CSVDLQGTRGLAEQFF. CDR3 DNA sequence: TGCAGTGTCGATCTGCAGGGGACTCGGGGGTTGGCTGAGCAGTTCTTC.

In this sample, this clonotype turned up once. J is TRBJ1-3 and V is TRBV14; D uncertain. CDR3 length equals 12 residues. Germline lookup yields CDR1 SGHDN and CDR2 FVKESK. Trimming stripped 1 base from V and 6 bases from J, with 4 bases between. The CDR3 reads CASSQAQNTIYF. Written as DNA, the CDR3 is TGTGCCAGCAGCCAAGCGCAAAACACCATATATTTT.

The CDR3 sequence is CASSQEEGVPYEQYF. In DNA form, the CDR3 reads TGTGCCAGCAGCCAAGAAGAGGGGGTCCCCTACGAGCAGTACTTC. The rearrangement links TRBV14 to TRBJ2-7; tentative D call: TRBD1 (6 bases). This CDR3 contains 15 residues. The germline gives CDR1 SGHDN, CDR2 FVKESK. V lost 0 bases and J lost 2, with 11 bases in between.

To note about this clonotype: The junction departs from the called germline gene at one end, perhaps through a read error. The genes are TRBV6-1 and TRBJ2-1; 8 nucleotides agree with TRBD2. The CDR3 is 16 amino acids. Germline V gene lookup returns CDR1 MNHNS and CDR2 SASEGT. CDR3 nucleotides: TGTGCCAGCAGAGAAGAAACAGCGGGGGACTACAATGAGCAGTTCTTC. The encoded protein is CASREETAGDYNEQFF.

This clonotype was counted between two and nine times. V usage is TRBV20-1 and J usage is TRBJ2-7; TRBD1 is a possible D gene (6 bases). The ends were cut back, 5 bases at V and 6 bases at J, with 20 bases in the middle. The CDR3 is 14 amino acids. The germline CDR1 and CDR2 sequences are DFQATT and SNEGSKA (reference sequence). CDR3 amino acids: CSARTGNTLCEQYF. In DNA form, the CDR3 reads TGCAGTGCTCGAACAGGGAATACCCTATGCGAGCAGTACTTC.

This chain uses TRBV7-9 with TRBJ1-2; D unclear. CDR1 is SEHNR, CDR2 FQNEAQ, per germline (reference sequence). The CDR3 extends over 17 amino acids. Trimming took 5 bases from V and 0 from J, leaving 19 bases between them. This CDR3 reads CASSDPVTKDSNYGYTF. DNA for the CDR3: TGTGCCAGCAGCGATCCGGTGACAAAGGATTCTAACTATGGCTACACCTTC.

The gene calls are TRBV19 and TRBJ1-4; 7 bases line up with TRBD1. The length of the CDR3 is 14 residues. Germline V gene lookup returns CDR1 LNHDA and CDR2 SQIVND (reference sequence). V lost 7 bases, J lost 4 bases, and 6 bases stayed unmatched. Here the CDR3 DNA reads TGTGCCAGTAACGCCGGGACAGATAATGAAAAACTGTTTTTT. The encoded protein is CASNAGTDNEKLFF.

The rearrangement joins TRBV15 to TRBJ2-1; the D gene is possibly TRBD2 (5 bases). Between the trimmed V and J ends, which lost 5 bases and 6 bases, there was a span of 20 bases. The CDR3 extends over 16 amino acids. Germline CDR1 is LNHNV and CDR2 is YYDKDF (reference sequence). The CDR3 region is CATSPEGRTGSNEQFF. CDR3 coding DNA: TGTGCCACCAGCCCCGAAGGGCGGACTGGAAGCAATGAGCAGTTCTTC.

There are many counts of this clonotype. The rearrangement links TRBV5-1 to TRBJ2-4, with D uncertain. The V gene lost 0 bases and the J gene lost 3 bases, with 13 bases spanning the gap. This CDR3 contains 16 residues. The germline CDR1 and CDR2 sequences are SGHRS and YFSETQ. Written as DNA, the CDR3 is TGCGCCAGCAGCTTGGACGGACCCCGTAGCAAAAACATTCAGTACTTC. Its translation: CASSLDGPRSKNIQYF.

The genes are TRBV29-1 and TRBJ2-1, with D perhaps TRBD2 (7 bases). The CDR3 covers 13 residues. CDR1 is SQVTM and CDR2 is ANQGSEA in the germline V gene. Here the CDR3 DNA reads TGCGGGGTTTTGAGGGGGGGGTACAATGAGCAGTTCTTC. This encodes CGVLRGGYNEQFF.

The rearrangement joins TRBV5-5 to TRBJ2-3; 15 nucleotides agree with TRBD2. The V gene end was trimmed by 6 bases and the J gene end by 4 bases; junction bases not matched to a gene: 9. Germline V gene sequence: CDR1 SGHKS, CDR2 YYEKEE (reference sequence). The CDR3 contains 17 residues. CDR3 region: CASIHMGLAGGADTQYF. The DNA of the CDR3 is TGTGCCAGCATCCATATGGGACTAGCGGGAGGAGCAGATACGCAGTATTTT.

This clonotype was seen a few times. The rearrangement joins TRBV7-9 to TRBJ2-5, with D perhaps matching TRBD1 (5 bases). Trimming removed 2 bases from V and 3 bases from J, with 10 bases in between. The germline V gene has CDR1 SEHNR and CDR2 FQNEAQ (reference sequence). CDR3 size: 14 residues. The CDR3 here is CASSLIRVKETQYF. The DNA for the CDR3 is TGTGCCAGCAGCTTAATCAGGGTGAAAGAGACCCAGTACTTC.

This chain connects TRBV7-9 to TRBJ2-4; 10 nucleotides align to TRBD2. The closer fit of TRBJ2-5 to the DNA end suggests the J call may be wrong. Germline V gives CDR1 SEHNR, CDR2 FQNEAQ (reference sequence). The CDR3 loop spans 15 amino acids. The CDR3 spells CASSPGLARGETQYF. The CDR3 region has the DNA TGTGCCAGCAGCCCGGGACTAGCGAGAGGGGAGACCCAGTACTTC.